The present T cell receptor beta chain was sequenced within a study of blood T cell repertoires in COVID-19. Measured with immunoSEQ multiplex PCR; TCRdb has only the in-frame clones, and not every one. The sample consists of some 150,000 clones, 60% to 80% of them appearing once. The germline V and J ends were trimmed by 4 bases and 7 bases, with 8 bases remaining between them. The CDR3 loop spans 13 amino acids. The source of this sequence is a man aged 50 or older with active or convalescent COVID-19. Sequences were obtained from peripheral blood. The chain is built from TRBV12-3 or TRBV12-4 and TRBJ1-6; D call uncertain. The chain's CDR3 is CASSSLQNSPLHF. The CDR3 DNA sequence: TGTGCCAGCAGTTCATTACAGAATTCACCCCTCCACTTT.